The 6 T cell receptor beta chains reported below all come from one sample, sequenced in a study of multiple sclerosis patients with progressive multifocal leukoencephalopathy (dated by TCRdb to about 2019). This sample's time point label indicates: before natalizumab initiation. The library came from the immunoSEQ multiplex PCR assay. The source is immuneACCESS, and TCRdb retained only in-frame sequences with V and J called. Part of the clones is not carried over; for the studies checked, unresolved V genes explain less than half of this, and the remainder is unexplained. Counted in this sample were 25,000 to 35,000 clones; around 93% of them appeared once. More than 1.5% of the sample goes to the ten largest clones. Sequenced sample: PBMCs. The receptor source for this set is a man between 25 and 39 years old with multiple sclerosis.

This chain joins TRBV11-2 and TRBJ2-7, with D unresolved. CDR3 length equals 12 residues. Germline V gene data show CDR1 as SGHAT and CDR2 as FQNNGV. Trimming took 1 base from V and 4 from J, leaving 5 bases between them. Here the CDR3 reads CASSLVSYEQYF. The CDR3 DNA follows: TGTGCCAGCAGCTTAGTGTCTTACGAGCAGTACTTC.

The J gene is TRBJ2-7, the V gene TRBV6-1; TRBD1 matches at 10 bases. The CDR3 extends over 15 amino acids. V lost 3 bases and J lost 6; bases outside the gene matches: 8. Germline-derived CDR1 and CDR2 are MNHNS and SASEGT. The CDR3 reads CASSDWRQGASEQYV. The CDR3 DNA is TGTGCCAGCAGTGACTGGCGACAGGGGGCCTCCGAGCAGTACGTC.

This chain links TRBV9 with TRBJ1-3, with a weak D call TRBD1 (5 bases). The CDR3 extends over 15 amino acids. The V gene lost 0 bases and the J gene lost 2 bases, with 9 bases spanning the gap. CDR1 is SGDLS and CDR2 is YYNGEE in the germline V gene. The CDR3 sequence is CASSVVGGAGNTIYF. DNA of the CDR3: TGTGCCAGCAGCGTAGTTGGGGGTGCTGGAAACACCATATATTTT.

The chain links TRBV5-1 to TRBJ2-1, with TRBD2 matching 8 bases. The CDR3 is 14 residues long. CDR1 and CDR2 from the germline V gene are SGHRS and YFSETQ. V was pared by 1 base and J by 4 bases, with 1 base of the junction left unmatched. As DNA, the CDR3 is TGCGCCAGCAGCTTGAGCGGGGGATACAATGAGCAGTTCTTC. Encoded protein: CASSLSGGYNEQFF.

J is TRBJ1-5 and V is TRBV4-2; D is ambiguous. V was trimmed by 0 bases and J by 2 bases, leaving 14 bases between them. This CDR3 comprises 17 residues. The V gene's germline CDR1 is LGHNA and CDR2 YNFKEQ. The CDR3 reads CASSQDLWQAGNQPQHF. Written as DNA, the CDR3 is TGTGCCAGCAGCCAAGATTTGTGGCAGGCGGGCAATCAGCCCCAGCATTTT.

The rearrangement joins TRBV5-1 to TRBJ2-2; the D is unclear. Germline-derived CDR1 and CDR2 are SGHRS and YFSETQ. V lost 0 bases to trimming and J lost 4 bases, with 10 bases between them. The CDR3 consists of 15 residues. CDR3 in amino acids: CASSLGSRSTGELFF. The CDR3 coding sequence is TGCGCCAGCAGCTTGGGTTCGCGTTCCACCGGGGAGCTGTTTTTT.